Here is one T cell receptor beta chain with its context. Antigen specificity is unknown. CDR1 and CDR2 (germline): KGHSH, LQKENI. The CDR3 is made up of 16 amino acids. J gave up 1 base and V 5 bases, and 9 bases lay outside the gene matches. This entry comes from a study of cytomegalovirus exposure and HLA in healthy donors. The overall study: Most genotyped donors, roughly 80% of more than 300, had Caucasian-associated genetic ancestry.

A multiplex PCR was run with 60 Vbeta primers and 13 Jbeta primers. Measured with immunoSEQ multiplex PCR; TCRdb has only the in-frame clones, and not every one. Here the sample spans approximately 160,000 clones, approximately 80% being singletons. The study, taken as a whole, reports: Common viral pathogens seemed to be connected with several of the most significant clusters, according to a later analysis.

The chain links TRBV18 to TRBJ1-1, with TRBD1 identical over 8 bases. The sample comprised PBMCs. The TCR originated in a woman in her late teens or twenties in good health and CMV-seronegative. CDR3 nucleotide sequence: TGTGCCAGCTCAGCTTATGGGACAGGCAGGAACACTGAAGCTTTCTTT. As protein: CASSAYGTGRNTEAFF.